Detailed here is one T cell receptor beta chain. Trimming removed 6 bases from V and 4 bases from J; junction bases left unmatched: 9. This CDR3 spans 15 amino acids. The germline V gene has CDR1 MNHNY and CDR2 SVGAGI (reference sequence). The data were obtained in a study of blood T cell repertoires in COVID-19. Under the authors' procedure: Amplification of reference gene primers provided the estimated nucleated cell counts. Method: immunoSEQ multiplex PCR; TCRdb's copy keeps in-frame clones and lacks some. V and J calls and clone size come straight from that table; D and trimming were deduced from the DNA. Of around 370,000 clones listed, about 89% were seen once; the top ten hold under 6.5%.

This clonotype was sampled from a woman aged 50 to 60 with COVID-19, enrolled during active disease. The sequenced sample consisted of peripheral blood. The V and J genes are TRBV6-6 and TRBJ1-2; 9 positions agree with TRBD1. CDR3 loop: CASREGTGQGYGYTF. The CDR3 DNA reads as TGTGCCAGCAGGGAGGGGACAGGGCAGGGCTATGGCTACACCTTC.